This T cell receptor (beta chain) was identified during a study of blood T cell repertoires in COVID-19. Across the whole study: Donors in the United States, Italy and Spain gave samples during acute or convalescent COVID-19.

Germline V lookup: CDR1 GTSNPN, CDR2 SVGIG (reference sequence). V lost 7 bases and J 3 bases, leaving 15 bases between the germline ends. This CDR3 has 13 residues. This clone occurred a few times. In the original workflow: Amplified reference gene primers provided the basis for estimating nucleated cell counts. Assay used: immunoSEQ multiplex PCR; TCRdb lists only in-frame clones, some missing. D and trimming come from the DNA, and the V and J calls and clone size come from that table. Of some 120,000 clones detected, approximately 82% appear once; the ten largest clones hold approximately 12%. Specimen: peripheral blood. This chain uses TRBV30 with TRBJ1-1; D gene ambiguous. The sequence came from a man aged 55 to 69 with acute or convalescent COVID-19. CDR3 bases: TGTGCCTATCACTGGGCAGGCCACACTGAAGCTTTCTTT. Amino acids: CAYHWAGHTEAFF.